Following are 24 T cell receptor beta chains from one sample sequenced in a study of response to subunit inactivated influenza vaccine. TCRdb independently ran MiXCR on the RT-PCR reads; one entry per CDR3 protein. The sample lists fewer than 550,000 distinct CDR3 sequences; 25% were seen once. This specimen consisted of CD4+ T cells sorted from PBMCs, obtained about 5 days after vaccination. The receptor source for this set is a man aged 50-60 years who received an inactivated influenza vaccine.

The chain couples TRBV11-2 to TRBJ2-5; D uncertain. V was shortened by 5 bases and J by 5 bases, with 6 bases between the two germline ends. Germline CDR1 SGHAT, CDR2 FQNNGV. This CDR3 has 11 residues. In DNA form, the CDR3 reads TGTGCCAGCAGCGTTGTGGAGACCCAGTACTTC. It specifies CASSVVETQYF. The whole variable domain, remainder taken from reference TRBV11-2 and TRBJ2-5, is EAGVAQSPRYKIIEKRQSVAFWCNPISGHATLYWYQQILGQGPKLLIQFQNNGVVDDSQLPKDRFSAERLKGVDSTLKIQPAKLEDSAVYLCASSVVETQYFGPGTRLLVL.

The chain recombines TRBV5-1 with TRBJ1-1, with 8 bases matching TRBD1. CDR3 length: 15 amino acids. The J segment lost 3 bases and the V segment lost 4 bases, leaving 8 bases of the junction unmatched. CDR1 is SGHRS, CDR2 YFSETQ, per germline. CDR3 nucleotides: TGCGCCAGCAGCCGAGGACAGGGTAGGGACACTGAAGCTTTCTTT. It codes for CASSRGQGRDTEAFF.

This clonotype was detected a few times. The rearrangement joins TRBV29-1 to TRBJ2-1; D gene ambiguous. Trimming cost V 4 bases and J 9 bases, with 10 bases left between them. CDR3 size: 11 residues. Looked up from germline, CDR1 is SQVTM and CDR2 is ANQGSEA. CDR3 DNA sequence: TGCAGCGTTGTCGGGTCGGGTGAGCAGTTCTTC. This gives the protein CSVVGSGEQFF.

V is TRBV2 and J is TRBJ2-2; D is undetermined. Germline values: CDR1 SNHLY, CDR2 FYNNEI. Trimming took off 3 bases at V and 3 bases at J, with 5 bases between the two ends. This CDR3 is 13 amino acids long. CDR3 region: CASSDGYTGELFF. CDR3 DNA sequence: TGTGCCAGCAGTGACGGGTACACCGGGGAGCTGTTTTTT. Together with reference TRBV2 and TRBJ2-2, the CDR3 gives the full variable domain: EPEVTQTPSHQVTQMGQEVILRCVPISNHLYFYWYRQILGQKVEFLVSFYNNEISEKSEIFDDQFSVERPDGSNFTLKIRSTKLEDSAMYFCASSDGYTGELFFGEGSRLTVL.

V gene TRBV6-6 combines with J gene TRBJ2-1; possibly TRBD1 for D (6 bases). Germline V CDR1 and CDR2: MNHNY, SVGAGI (reference sequence). CDR3 length: 13 amino acids. V lost 5 bases and J lost 10, with 15 bases in between. In DNA form, the CDR3 reads TGTGCCAGCAGTCCAAAGGACAGTCGGGAGCAGTTCTTC. Translation: CASSPKDSREQFF.

The CDR3 nucleotides read TGCGCCAGCAGCCAGGTGTCCAGGGCTTACGAGCAGTACTTC. It encodes CASSQVSRAYEQYF. V gene TRBV4-1 combines with J gene TRBJ2-7; maybe TRBD1 (5 bases). The germline V and J ends were trimmed by 3 bases and 4 bases, with 13 bases remaining between them. The CDR3 extends over 14 amino acids. The germline CDR1 and CDR2 sequences are MGHRA and YSYEKL.

J is TRBJ1-5 and V is TRBV5-5; D is possibly TRBD1 (5 bases). CDR1 SGHKS and CDR2 YYEKEE come from the germline V gene (reference sequence). The CDR3 extends over 16 amino acids. Trimming removed 0 bases at V and 0 bases at J, with 10 bases between. CDR3 loop: CASSLGGSRSNQPQHF. The CDR3 DNA reads TGTGCCAGCAGCTTGGGGGGGTCGCGTAGCAATCAGCCCCAGCATTTT. Using reference TRBV5-5 and TRBJ1-5 for the parts outside the CDR3, the full variable domain is DAGVTQSPTHLIKTRGQQVTLRCSPISGHKSVSWYQQVLGQGPQFIFQYYEKEERGRGNFPDRFSARQFPNYSSELNVNALLLGDSALYLCASSLGGSRSNQPQHFGDGTRLSIL.

This clonotype showed up just a few times. The rearrangement links TRBV19 to TRBJ2-1; 10 bases match TRBD2. CDR3 length: 14 residues. V trimming: 7 bases; J trimming: 4 bases; junction bases outside the gene matches: 4. Looked up from germline, CDR1 is LNHDA and CDR2 is SQIVND (reference sequence). The CDR3 loop is CASTTSGKYNEQFF. CDR3 coding DNA: TGTGCCAGTACCACTAGCGGGAAATACAATGAGCAGTTCTTC.

The J gene is TRBJ2-1, the V gene TRBV5-6; a weak D match, TRBD2 (6 bases). Germline assignment: CDR1 SGHDT and CDR2 YYEEEE. The ends were cut back, 3 bases at V and 2 bases at J, with 15 bases in the middle. The length of the CDR3 is 16 residues. The CDR3 loop is CASSWSLASAYNEQFF. In DNA form, the CDR3 reads TGTGCCAGCAGCTGGTCACTAGCTAGTGCCTACAATGAGCAGTTCTTC.

This chain connects TRBV20-1 to TRBJ1-3; D is uncertain. V lost 0 bases and J lost 0, with 9 bases in between. The CDR3 contains 15 residues. Germline CDR1 and CDR2: DFQATT and SNEGSKA (reference sequence). In DNA, the CDR3 is TGCAGTGCTAGAGATCGGATGGGCTCTGGAAACACCATATATTTT. Its protein is CSARDRMGSGNTIYF.

This clonotype has a count of ten or more. The chain has TRBV12-3 or TRBV12-4 and TRBJ2-7; TRBD1 is a possible D gene (6 bases). The CDR3 has 13 amino acids. V was trimmed by 6 bases and J by 0 bases, leaving 9 bases between them. CDR3 loop: CASSRDISYEQYF. The DNA of the CDR3 is TGTGCCAGCAGCCGGGACATCTCCTACGAGCAGTACTTC.

The chain combines TRBV5-1 with TRBJ2-7; 8 nucleotides align to TRBD2. The CDR3 loop spans 14 amino acids. With V trimmed by 2 bases and J by 0 bases, 1 base remained unmatched. Germline V lookup: CDR1 SGHRS, CDR2 YFSETQ. The CDR3 is CASSFSGISYEQYF. For the CDR3, the DNA is TGCGCCAGCAGCTTTAGCGGGATCTCCTACGAGCAGTACTTC.

This clonotype occurred many times. The V gene is TRBV7-9, the J gene TRBJ2-7; 9 bases line up with TRBD1. V dropped 10 bases and J dropped 4; count of bases not matched to a gene: 11. Germline CDR1 and CDR2: SEHNR and FQNEAQ (reference sequence). The CDR3 sequence is 14 residues long. The CDR3 nucleotides are TGTGCCACCAACTTGGACAGGGGAAGTTACGAGCAGTACTTC. This sequence encodes CATNLDRGSYEQYF.

J is TRBJ2-1 and V is TRBV28; 9 bases align to TRBD2. CDR1 is MDHEN, CDR2 SYDVKM, per germline. V shed 8 bases and J 7 bases; nucleotides not matched to a gene: 9. The length of the CDR3 is 14 residues. The chain's CDR3 is CASAEAGGLNEQFF. For the CDR3, the DNA is TGTGCCAGCGCCGAGGCGGGGGGGCTTAATGAGCAGTTCTTC.

The J gene is TRBJ2-2, the V gene TRBV5-4; D possibly corresponds to TRBD1 (6 bases). V was cut by 2 bases and J by 4 bases, with 12 bases left in between. The germline V gene encodes CDR1 SGHNT and CDR2 YYREEE (reference sequence). The CDR3 is 15 residues long. The CDR3 DNA reads as TGTGCCAGCAGCTTCCCCGGGACAACCACCGGGGAGCTGTTTTTT. Amino acids: CASSFPGTTTGELFF. The full variable domain, rest sourced from reference TRBV5-4 and TRBJ2-2, is ETGVTQSPTHLIKTRGQQVTLRCSSQSGHNTVSWYQQALGQGPQFIFQYYREEENGRGNFPPRFSGLQFPNYSSELNVNALELDDSALYLCASSFPGTTTGELFFGEGSRLTVL.

This chain uses TRBV20-1 with TRBJ2-2; D is perhaps TRBD1 (5 bases). CDR1 is DFQATT, CDR2 SNEGSKA, per germline (reference sequence). V lost 1 base and J lost 5, with 14 bases in between. The CDR3 length is 15 residues. CDR3 region: CSARVVGERTGELFF. The CDR3 nucleotides are TGCAGTGCTAGAGTGGTAGGGGAACGAACCGGGGAGCTGTTTTTT.

This chain joins TRBV7-8 and TRBJ2-7; perhaps TRBD2 as D (6 bases). Deletions cut 1 base from V and 3 bases from J, with 10 bases between. The CDR3 runs 14 residues. Per the germline V gene, CDR1 is SGHVS and CDR2 is FQNEAQ. The DNA for the CDR3 is TGTGCCAGCAGCTTAGGCTCTAGCGTCTACGAGCAGTACTTC. This sequence encodes CASSLGSSVYEQYF.

In its sample, this clonotype was seen many times. The chain carries TRBV6-5 and TRBJ2-2; D is undetermined. Germline loops: CDR1 MNHEY, CDR2 SVGAGI. Trimming took 7 bases from V and 4 from J, leaving 4 bases between them. There are 11 residues in the CDR3. The CDR3: CASKFTGELFF. Here the CDR3 DNA reads TGTGCCAGCAAATTCACCGGGGAGCTGTTTTTT.

The chain has TRBV5-1 and TRBJ1-6; 9 bases fit TRBD1. The CDR3 sequence is 14 residues long. The V and J ends lost 5 bases and 9 bases, in that order; junction bases with no gene match: 6. Germline loops: CDR1 SGHRS, CDR2 YFSETQ. The CDR3 here is CASRKGQGTSPLHF. Here the CDR3 DNA reads TGCGCCAGCAGGAAAGGACAGGGGACTTCACCCCTCCACTTT.

About this clonotype: An end of the junction does not agree with germline; a read error may underlie this. The J gene is TRBJ2-3, the V gene TRBV7-2; no clear D gene. Germline V gene data show CDR1 as SGHTA and CDR2 as FQGNSA. The CDR3 is 11 residues long. This chain's CDR3 is CASSLGGTQCF. CDR3 sequence (DNA): TGTGCCAGCAGCTTAGGGGGTACGCAGTGTTTT.

The V and J genes are TRBV7-2 and TRBJ1-5; D gene uncertain. Trimming removed 0 bases from V and 8 bases from J, with 14 bases in between. The CDR3 sequence is 15 residues long. Germline V lookup: CDR1 SGHTA, CDR2 FQGNSA. The CDR3 loop reads CASSLARTREEPQHF. The DNA for the CDR3 is TGTGCCAGCAGCTTAGCGCGGACCCGGGAGGAGCCCCAGCATTTT. The variable domain in full, completed from reference TRBV7-2 and TRBJ1-5, reads GAGVSQSPSNKVTEKGKDVELRCDPISGHTALYWYRQSLGQGLEFLIYFQGNSAPDKSGLPSDRFSAERTGGSVSTLTIQRTQQEDSAVYLCASSLARTREEPQHFGDGTRLSIL.

In its sample, this clonotype was seen a few times. The gene calls are TRBV3-1 and TRBJ1-1; D uncertain. Between the trimmed V and J ends, which lost 0 bases and 0 bases, there was a span of 14 bases. Germline V gene sequence: CDR1 LGHDT, CDR2 YNNKEL (reference sequence). This CDR3 region has 17 residues. This chain's CDR3 is CASSQDPYTDMNTEAFF. The CDR3 DNA follows: TGTGCCAGCAGCCAAGACCCTTATACAGACATGAACACTGAAGCTTTCTTT. Filled out from reference TRBV3-1 and TRBJ1-1, the complete variable domain reads DTAVSQTPKYLVTQMGNDKSIKCEQNLGHDTMYWYKQDSKKFLKIMFSYNNKELIINETVPNRFSPKSPDKAHLNLHINSLELGDSAVYFCASSQDPYTDMNTEAFFGQGTRLTVV.

The table lists this clonotype with many counts. J is TRBJ2-1 and V is TRBV11-2, with 12 bases that match TRBD2. CDR3 size: 17 residues. With 1 base clipped from V and 7 bases from J, the junction kept 8 bases outside the gene matches. Germline CDR1 is SGHAT and CDR2 is FQNNGV. In DNA, the CDR3 is TGTGCCAGCAGCTTAGTGGTACTAGCGGGAGGATTAAATGAGCAGTTCTTC. It encodes CASSLVVLAGGLNEQFF.

V is TRBV2 and J is TRBJ2-5; D is unresolved. The CDR3 consists of 12 residues. Between the trimmed V and J ends, which lost 3 bases and 6 bases, there was a span of 8 bases. Germline V gene sequence: CDR1 SNHLY, CDR2 FYNNEI. Here the CDR3 DNA reads TGTGCCAGCAGTGACTCTCGGCAGACCCAGTACTTC. Amino acid sequence: CASSDSRQTQYF.